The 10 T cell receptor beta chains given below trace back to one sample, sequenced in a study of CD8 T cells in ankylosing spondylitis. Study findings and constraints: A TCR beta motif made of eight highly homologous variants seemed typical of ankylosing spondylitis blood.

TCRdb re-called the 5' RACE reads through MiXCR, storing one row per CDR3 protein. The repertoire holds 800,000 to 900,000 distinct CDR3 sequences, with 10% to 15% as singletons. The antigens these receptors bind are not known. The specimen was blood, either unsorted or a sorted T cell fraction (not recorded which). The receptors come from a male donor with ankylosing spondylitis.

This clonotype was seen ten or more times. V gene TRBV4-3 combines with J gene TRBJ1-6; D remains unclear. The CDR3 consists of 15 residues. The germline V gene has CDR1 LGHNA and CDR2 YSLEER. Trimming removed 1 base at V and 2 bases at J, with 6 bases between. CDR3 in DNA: TGCGCCAGCAGCCAAGTCGCAGCCTATAATTCACCCCTCCACTTT. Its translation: CASSQVAAYNSPLHF.

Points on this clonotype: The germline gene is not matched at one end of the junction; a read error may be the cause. The CDR3: CSASEAEGARLF. CDR3 nucleotide sequence: TGCAGTGCTTCCGAAGCCGAGGGGGCTCGGCTCTTC. The gene calls are TRBV20-1 and TRBJ2-1; 7 positions agree with TRBD1. Germline assignment: CDR1 DFQATT and CDR2 SNEGSKA (reference sequence). The CDR3 length is 12 residues.

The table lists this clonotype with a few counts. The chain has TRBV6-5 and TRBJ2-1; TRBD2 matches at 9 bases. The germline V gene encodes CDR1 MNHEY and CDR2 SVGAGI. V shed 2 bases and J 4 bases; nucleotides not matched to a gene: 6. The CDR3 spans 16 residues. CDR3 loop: CASSYVGGRVYNEQFF. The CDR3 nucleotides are TGTGCCAGCAGTTACGTCGGCGGGAGGGTTTACAATGAGCAGTTCTTC.

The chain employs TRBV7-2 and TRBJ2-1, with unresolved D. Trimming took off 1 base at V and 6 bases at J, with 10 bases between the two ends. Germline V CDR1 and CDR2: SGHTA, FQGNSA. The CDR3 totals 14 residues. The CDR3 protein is CASSLGNPGNEQFF. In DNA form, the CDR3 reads TGTGCCAGCAGCTTAGGGAACCCCGGCAATGAGCAGTTCTTC.

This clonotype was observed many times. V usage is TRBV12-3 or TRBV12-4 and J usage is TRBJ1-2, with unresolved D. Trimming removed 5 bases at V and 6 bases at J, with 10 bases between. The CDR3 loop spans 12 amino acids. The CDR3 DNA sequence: TGTGCCAGCAGTCCGACCCGCCATGGCTACACCTTC. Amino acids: CASSPTRHGYTF.

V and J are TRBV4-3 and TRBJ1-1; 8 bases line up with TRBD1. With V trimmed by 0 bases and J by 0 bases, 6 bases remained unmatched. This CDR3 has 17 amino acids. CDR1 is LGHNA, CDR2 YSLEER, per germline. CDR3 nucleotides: TGCGCCAGCAGCCAAGAATTGACAGGGGAGATGAACACTGAAGCTTTCTTT. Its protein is CASSQELTGEMNTEAFF.

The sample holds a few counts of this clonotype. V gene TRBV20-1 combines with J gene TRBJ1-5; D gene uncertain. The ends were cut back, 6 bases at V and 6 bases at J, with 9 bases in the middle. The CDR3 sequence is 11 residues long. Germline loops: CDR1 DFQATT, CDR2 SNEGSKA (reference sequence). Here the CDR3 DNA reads TGCAGTGCAAAACTAGGTCAGCCCCAGCATTTT. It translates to CSAKLGQPQHF.

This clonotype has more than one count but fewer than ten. The CDR3 here is CASSLGETALNEQFF. CDR3 nucleotide sequence: TGCGCCAGCAGCTTGGGCGAGACAGCTCTAAATGAGCAGTTCTTC. The chain recombines TRBV5-1 with TRBJ2-1; D might be TRBD1 (5 bases). Germline CDR1 SGHRS, CDR2 YFSETQ. The V end was cut by 0 bases, the J end by 7 bases, with 14 bases between. The CDR3 is 15 amino acids.

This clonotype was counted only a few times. CDR3 amino acids: CASSSAQGAQPQHF. CDR3 DNA: TGTGCCAGCAGCTCCGCGCAGGGGGCTCAGCCCCAGCATTTT. The J gene is TRBJ1-5, the V gene TRBV3-1; 8 bases are shared with TRBD1. The J segment lost 6 bases and the V segment lost 5 bases, leaving 6 bases of the junction unmatched. The germline gives CDR1 LGHDT, CDR2 YNNKEL (reference sequence). This CDR3 spans 14 amino acids. The variable domain in full, completed from reference TRBV3-1 and TRBJ1-5, reads DTAVSQTPKYLVTQMGNDKSIKCEQNLGHDTMYWYKQDSKKFLKIMFSYNNKELIINETVPNRFSPKSPDKAHLNLHINSLELGDSAVYFCASSSAQGAQPQHFGDGTRLSIL.

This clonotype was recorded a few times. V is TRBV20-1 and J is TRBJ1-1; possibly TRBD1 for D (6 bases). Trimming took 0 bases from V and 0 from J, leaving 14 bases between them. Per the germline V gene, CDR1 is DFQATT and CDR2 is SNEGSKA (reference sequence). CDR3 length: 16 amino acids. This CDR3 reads CSARDQRGHLNTEAFF. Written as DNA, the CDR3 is TGCAGTGCTAGAGATCAACGGGGGCACCTGAACACTGAAGCTTTCTTT.